These T cell receptor beta chains were read from a single sample in a study of control samples from healthy donors and cancer patients. Using immunoSEQ multiplex PCR, the repertoire was profiled, and TCRdb retains in-frame clones only, with some absent. Of some 130,000 clones detected, about 90% appear once; the ten largest clones hold less than 2.5%. Sample: blood. The source of these receptors is a woman aged 50 to 60 in good health. Both conserved end residues are trimmed from each CDR3.

TRBV5-1	ASSLSSGLGTEAF
TRBV7-7	ASSLAVWEGTTNTEAF
TRBV18	ASSPGGQGGGYT
TRBV6-6	ASTNMNYEQY
TRBV6-1	ASSEALRGEIPSNTEAF
TRBV10-3	ATSGQGSYEQY
TRBV25-1	ASSDLRLSGNTIY
TRBV7-2	ASSLASGRVTGELF
TRBV18	ASSPGRDSPLAF
TRBV10-3	AISEGLLAGELF
TRBV15	ATSPGYLAGSEQY
TRBV6-5	ASVSGTRREKLF
TRBV2	ASSDRSRSSGNTIY
TRBV11-2	ASSLGGNGYT
TRBV29-1	SVDPSGTEAF
TRBV6-6	ASTSSGRNEQY
TRBV6-5	ASSYSLNQPQH
TRBV6-6	ASSSQGEVYGYT
TRBV30	AWSIGLPGTASPLH
TRBV6-2/TRBV6-3	ASSYRLAGGDHEQF
TRBV7-9	ASSLEENTIY
TRBV30	AWRETPGVGYGYT
TRBV7-6	ASSLPSWTSGTDTQY
TRBV27	ASSRTVNSPLH
TRBV30	ASSPGTGGARYGYT
TRBV7-9	ASSLDFAGGTQY
TRBV29-1	SVVGEGAVFYGYT
TRBV28	ASRKDRFPGELF
TRBV30	ASPGQLNTEAF
TRBV24-1	ATSDPNTEAF
TRBV27	ASSSRVGGALNTEAF
TRBV12-3/TRBV12-4	ASSLVPGEPQH
TRBV10-1	ASSAGGTSGELF
TRBV18	ASSPSGRAHEQY
TRBV7-6	ASSSRVLDGNTIY
TRBV7-9	ASSSGTSGETDTQY
TRBV18	ASSPDRLNTEAF
TRBV24-1	ATSDSPYGYT
TRBV6-5	ASSSTANTGELF